This entry features one TCR beta chain sequence. Its antigen is still unknown. The data stem from a study of T cell responses to AZD1222 COVID-19 vaccine. Study outcomes and limitations: Donors were mostly white British, more females; clonal diversity possibly underestimated.

CDR3 size: 15 residues. Trimming removed 5 bases at V and 7 bases at J, with 18 bases between. The germline CDR1 and CDR2 sequences are SGHVS and FNYEAQ. The repertoire was sequenced with immunoSEQ multiplex PCR; TCRdb's copy has only in-frame clones and lacks some. The top ten clones hold about 3% of a sample with around 180,000 clones, about 89% of them seen once. The sample consisted of peripheral blood, taken on day 0 of MenACWY control vaccination. The TCR was taken from an adult in good health. V usage is TRBV7-6 and J usage is TRBJ2-1; a weak D match, TRBD2 (7 bases). This chain's CDR3 is CASSLTGGPGNEQFF. Written as DNA, the CDR3 is TGTGCCAGCAGCCTAACCGGGGGGCCCGGGAATGAGCAGTTCTTC.